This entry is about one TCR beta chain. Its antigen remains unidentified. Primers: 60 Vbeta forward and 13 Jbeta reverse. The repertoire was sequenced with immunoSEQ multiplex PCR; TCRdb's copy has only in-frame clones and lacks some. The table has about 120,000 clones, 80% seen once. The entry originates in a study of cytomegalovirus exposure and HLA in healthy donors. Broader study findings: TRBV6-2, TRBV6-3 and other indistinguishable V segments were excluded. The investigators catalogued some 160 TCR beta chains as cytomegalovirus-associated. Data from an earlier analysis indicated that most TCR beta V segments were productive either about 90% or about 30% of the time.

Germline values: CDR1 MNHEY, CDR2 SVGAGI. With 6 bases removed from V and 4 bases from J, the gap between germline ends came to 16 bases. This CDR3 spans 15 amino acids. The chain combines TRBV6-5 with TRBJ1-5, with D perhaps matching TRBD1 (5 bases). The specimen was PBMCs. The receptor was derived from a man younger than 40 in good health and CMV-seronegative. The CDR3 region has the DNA TGTGCCAGCAGGACTTTCGACAGCGAAAATCAGCCCCAGCATTTT. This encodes CASRTFDSENQPQHF.